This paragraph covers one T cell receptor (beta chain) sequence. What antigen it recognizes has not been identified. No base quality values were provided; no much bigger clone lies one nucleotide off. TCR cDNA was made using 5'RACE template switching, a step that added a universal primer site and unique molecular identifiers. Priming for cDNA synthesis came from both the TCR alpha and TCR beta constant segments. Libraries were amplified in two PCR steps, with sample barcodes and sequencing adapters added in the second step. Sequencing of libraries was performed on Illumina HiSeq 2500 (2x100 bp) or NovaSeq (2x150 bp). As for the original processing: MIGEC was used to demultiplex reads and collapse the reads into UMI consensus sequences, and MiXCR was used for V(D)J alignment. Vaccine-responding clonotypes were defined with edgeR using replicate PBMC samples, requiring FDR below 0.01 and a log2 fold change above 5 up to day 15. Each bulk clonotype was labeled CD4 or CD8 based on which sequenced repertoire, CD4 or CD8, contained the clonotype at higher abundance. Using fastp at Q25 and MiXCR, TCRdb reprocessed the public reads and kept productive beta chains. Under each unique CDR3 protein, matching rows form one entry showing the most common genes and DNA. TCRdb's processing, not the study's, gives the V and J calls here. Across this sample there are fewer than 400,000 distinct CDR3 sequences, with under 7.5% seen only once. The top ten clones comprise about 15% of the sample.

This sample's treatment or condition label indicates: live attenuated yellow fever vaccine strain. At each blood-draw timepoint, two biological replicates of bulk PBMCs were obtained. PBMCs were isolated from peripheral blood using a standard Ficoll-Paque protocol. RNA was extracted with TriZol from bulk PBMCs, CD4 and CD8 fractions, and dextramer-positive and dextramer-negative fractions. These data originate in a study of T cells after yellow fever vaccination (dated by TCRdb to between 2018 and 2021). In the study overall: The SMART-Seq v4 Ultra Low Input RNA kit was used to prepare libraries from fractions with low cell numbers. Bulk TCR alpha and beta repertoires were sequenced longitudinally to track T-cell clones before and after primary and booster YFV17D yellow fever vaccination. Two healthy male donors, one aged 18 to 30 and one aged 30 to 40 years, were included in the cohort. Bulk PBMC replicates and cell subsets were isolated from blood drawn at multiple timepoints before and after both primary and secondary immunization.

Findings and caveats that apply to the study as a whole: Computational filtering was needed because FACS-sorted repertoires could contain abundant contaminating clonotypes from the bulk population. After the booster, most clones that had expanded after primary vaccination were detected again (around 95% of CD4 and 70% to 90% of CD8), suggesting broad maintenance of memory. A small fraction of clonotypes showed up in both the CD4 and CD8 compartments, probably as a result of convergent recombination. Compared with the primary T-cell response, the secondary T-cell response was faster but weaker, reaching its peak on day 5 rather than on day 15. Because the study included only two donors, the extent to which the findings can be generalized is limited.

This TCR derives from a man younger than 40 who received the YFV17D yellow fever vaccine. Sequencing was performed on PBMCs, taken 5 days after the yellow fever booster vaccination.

DNA sequence: TGTGCCATCAGTGGGACAGGGGGCAAAAACATTCAGTACTTC. Translated, this gives CAISGTGGKNIQYF. The chain is encoded by TRBV10-3 joined to TRBJ2-4; a stretch of 10 junction bases matches TRBD1. The CDR3 sequence holds 14 residues, the cysteine and phenylalanine included. Only the CDR3 portion is preserved as DNA: 42 bases, with reading frame beginning at the first base. As encoded in the germline V gene, CDR1 is ENHRY while CDR2 is SYGVKD. Relative to germline, V is missing 4 bases and J is missing 3 bases, with 0 bases of the junction outside any gene match.